This TCR beta chain stems from a study of human T cells and chemical hapten exposure. Study information: For the roughly 26-week duration of the study, patients were given weekly doses of diphenylcyclopropenone on the scalp.

In the authors' workflow: Samples had a median of 95,638 TCRs, ranging about 20,000 to 700,000. TCRdb reanalysed the RACE reads using MiXCR and keeps one entry per CDR3 protein. The V and J calls here are based on TCRdb, not the publication. Of 80,000 to 100,000 distinct CDR3 sequences in the sample, 25% to 30% were seen once. Documented time point: patch test 3, about 24 weeks after DPC sensitization. Treatment specified: therapeutic diphenylcyclopropenone sensitization with weekly scalp DPC. Ahead of applying each patch test, blood was sampled. Patients had alopecia, were aged 18 to 70, and were not pregnant. This clonotype has more than one count but fewer than ten. There are 17 residues in the CDR3. Trimming removed 1 base at V and 7 bases at J, with 21 bases between. CDR1 and CDR2 (germline): SGHKS, YYEKEE (reference sequence).

The sample consisted of whole blood, taken in connection with sensitization to the hapten diphenylcyclopropenone (DPC). This sequence originates from a man aged 40-50 years with alopecia areata. Some clones in this sample may be carry-over from other donors' samples. This chain uses TRBV5-5 with TRBJ2-1; D ambiguous. CDR3 in amino acids: CASSLIPPDGRVNEQFF. The DNA for the CDR3 is TGTGCCAGCAGCTTGATTCCCCCGGACGGTAGGGTAAATGAGCAGTTCTTC.